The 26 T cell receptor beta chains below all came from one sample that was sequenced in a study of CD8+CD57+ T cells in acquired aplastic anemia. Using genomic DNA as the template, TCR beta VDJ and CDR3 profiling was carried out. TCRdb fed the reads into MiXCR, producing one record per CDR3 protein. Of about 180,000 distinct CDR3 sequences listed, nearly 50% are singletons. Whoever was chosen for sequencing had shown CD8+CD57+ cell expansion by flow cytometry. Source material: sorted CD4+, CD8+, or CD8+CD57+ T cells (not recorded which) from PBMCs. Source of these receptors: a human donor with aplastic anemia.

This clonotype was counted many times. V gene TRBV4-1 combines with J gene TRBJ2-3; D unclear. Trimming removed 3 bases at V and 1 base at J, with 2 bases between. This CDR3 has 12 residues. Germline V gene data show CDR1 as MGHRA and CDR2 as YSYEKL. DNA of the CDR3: TGCGCCAGCAGCCATCGCACAGATACGCAGTATTTT. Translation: CASSHRTDTQYF.

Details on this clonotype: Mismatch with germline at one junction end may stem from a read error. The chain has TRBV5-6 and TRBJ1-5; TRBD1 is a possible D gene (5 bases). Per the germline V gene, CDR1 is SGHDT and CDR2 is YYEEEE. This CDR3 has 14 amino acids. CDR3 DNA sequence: TGCGCCAGCAGCTTCAGACAGCGCAATCAGCCCCAGCATTTT. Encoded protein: CASSFRQRNQPQHF.

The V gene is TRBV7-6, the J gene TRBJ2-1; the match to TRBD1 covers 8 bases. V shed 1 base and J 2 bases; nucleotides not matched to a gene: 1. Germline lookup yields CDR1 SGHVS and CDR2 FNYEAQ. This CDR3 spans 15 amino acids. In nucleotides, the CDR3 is TGTGCCAGCAGCTTAGAGACAGGGGCCTACAATGAGCAGTTCTTC. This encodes CASSLETGAYNEQFF.

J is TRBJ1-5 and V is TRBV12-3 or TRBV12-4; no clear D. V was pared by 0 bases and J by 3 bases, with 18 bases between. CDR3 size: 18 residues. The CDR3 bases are TGTGCCAGCAGTTTAGCCCCGGGCAGCCTAGGGTTCAATCAGCCCCAGCATTTT. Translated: CASSLAPGSLGFNQPQHF.

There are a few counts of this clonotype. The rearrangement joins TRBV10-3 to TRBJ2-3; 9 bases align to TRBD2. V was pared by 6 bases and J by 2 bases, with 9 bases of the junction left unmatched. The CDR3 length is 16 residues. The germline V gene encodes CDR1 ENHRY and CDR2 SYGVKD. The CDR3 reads CAIRAGLAGTTDTQYF. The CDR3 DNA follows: TGTGCCATCAGAGCGGGGCTAGCGGGAACCACAGATACGCAGTATTTT.

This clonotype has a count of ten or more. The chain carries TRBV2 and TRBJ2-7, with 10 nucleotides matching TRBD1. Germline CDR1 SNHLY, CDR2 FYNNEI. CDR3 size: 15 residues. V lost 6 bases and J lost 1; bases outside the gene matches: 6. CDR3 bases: TGTGCCAGCAGATTCGGACAGGGGGGTTCCTACGAGCAGTACTTC. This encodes CASRFGQGGSYEQYF.

The CDR3 DNA follows: TGTGCCAGCAGCCAAGGGCGGGACTATGGCTACACCTTC. Translating it yields CASSQGRDYGYTF. V usage is TRBV7-4 and J usage is TRBJ1-2, with no clear D. The CDR3 length is 13 residues. Between the trimmed V and J ends, which lost 5 bases and 3 bases, there was a span of 10 bases. Germline V gene lookup returns CDR1 SGHVT and CDR2 SQSDAQ. Based on the CDR3 plus reference TRBV7-4 and TRBJ1-2, the full variable domain is GAGVSQSPRYKVAKRGRDVALRCDSISGHVTLYWYRQTLGQGSEVLTYSQSDAQRDKSGRPSGRFSAERPERSVSTLKIQRTEQGDSAVYLCASSQGRDYGYTFGSGTRLTVV.

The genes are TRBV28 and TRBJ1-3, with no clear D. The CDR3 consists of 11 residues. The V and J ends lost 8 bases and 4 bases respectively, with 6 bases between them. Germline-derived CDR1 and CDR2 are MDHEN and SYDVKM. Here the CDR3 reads CASGLGNTIYF. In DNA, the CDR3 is TGTGCCAGCGGTCTGGGAAACACCATATATTTT. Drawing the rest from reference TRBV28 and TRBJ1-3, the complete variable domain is DVKVTQSSRYLVKRTGEKVFLECVQDMDHENMFWYRQDPGLGLRLIYFSYDVKMKEKGDIPEGYSVSREKKERFSLILESASTNQTSMYLCASGLGNTIYFGEGSWLTVV.

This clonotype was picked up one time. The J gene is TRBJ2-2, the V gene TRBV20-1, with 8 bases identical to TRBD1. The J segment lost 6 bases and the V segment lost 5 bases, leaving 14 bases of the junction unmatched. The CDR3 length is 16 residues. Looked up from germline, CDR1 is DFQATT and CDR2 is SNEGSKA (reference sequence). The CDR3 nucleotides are TGCAGTGCTTATACTCGGACAGGGACGTCGGCCGGGGAGCTGTTTTTT. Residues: CSAYTRTGTSAGELFF.

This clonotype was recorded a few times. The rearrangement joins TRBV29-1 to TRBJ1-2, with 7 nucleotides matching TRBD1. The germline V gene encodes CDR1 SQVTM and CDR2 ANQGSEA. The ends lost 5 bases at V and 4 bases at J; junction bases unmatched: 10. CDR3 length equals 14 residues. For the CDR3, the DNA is TGCAGCGTTCGACAGGGAAGGACCGGCTATGGCTACACCTTC. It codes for CSVRQGRTGYGYTF.

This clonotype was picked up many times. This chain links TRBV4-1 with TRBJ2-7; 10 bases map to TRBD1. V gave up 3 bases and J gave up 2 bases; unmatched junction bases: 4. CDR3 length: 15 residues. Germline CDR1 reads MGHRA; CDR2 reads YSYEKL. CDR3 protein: CASSQRTGGAYEQYF. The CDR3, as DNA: TGCGCCAGCAGCCAGCGGACAGGGGGAGCCTACGAGCAGTACTTC.

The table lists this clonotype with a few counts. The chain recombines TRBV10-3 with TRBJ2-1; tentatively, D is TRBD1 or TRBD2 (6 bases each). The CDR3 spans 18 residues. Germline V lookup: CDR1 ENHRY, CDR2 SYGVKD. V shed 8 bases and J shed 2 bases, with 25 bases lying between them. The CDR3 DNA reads TGTGCCATCGAGGGGAGGAACGGGACAACCGCAACCTACAATGAGCAGTTCTTC. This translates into CAIEGRNGTTATYNEQFF.

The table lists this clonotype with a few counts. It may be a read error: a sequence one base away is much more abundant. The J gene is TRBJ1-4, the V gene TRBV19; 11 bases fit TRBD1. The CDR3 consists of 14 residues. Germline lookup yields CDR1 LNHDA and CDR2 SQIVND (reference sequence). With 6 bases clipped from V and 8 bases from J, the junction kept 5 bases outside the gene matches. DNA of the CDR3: TGTGCCAGTAGCTTGGACAGGGGGCGAGAAAAACTGTTTTTT. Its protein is CASSLDRGREKLFF.

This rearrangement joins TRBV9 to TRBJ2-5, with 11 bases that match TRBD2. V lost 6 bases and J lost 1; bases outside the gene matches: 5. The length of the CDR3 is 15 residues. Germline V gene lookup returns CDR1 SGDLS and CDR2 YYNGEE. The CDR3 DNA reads TGTGCCAGCAACCCTAGCGGGGGGCCCCAAGAGACCCAGTACTTC. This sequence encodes CASNPSGGPQETQYF.

The CDR3 DNA is TGTGCCAGTTATCCCGGAGGTGGTTTTCCTCACGAGCAGTACTTC. As protein: CASYPGGGFPHEQYF. This chain joins TRBV2 and TRBJ2-7, with a tentative D call TRBD2 (5 bases). The CDR3 has 15 residues. The germline CDR1 and CDR2 sequences are SNHLY and FYNNEI. Trimming left V 9 bases short and J 5 bases short, with 23 bases between.

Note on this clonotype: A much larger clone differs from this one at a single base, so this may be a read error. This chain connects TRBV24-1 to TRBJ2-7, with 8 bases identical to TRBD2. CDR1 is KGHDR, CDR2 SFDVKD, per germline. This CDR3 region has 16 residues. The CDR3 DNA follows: TGTGCCAGCAGGAGAGACGGAGCGGGGGACTCCTACGAGCCGTACTTC. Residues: CASRRDGAGDSYEPYF.

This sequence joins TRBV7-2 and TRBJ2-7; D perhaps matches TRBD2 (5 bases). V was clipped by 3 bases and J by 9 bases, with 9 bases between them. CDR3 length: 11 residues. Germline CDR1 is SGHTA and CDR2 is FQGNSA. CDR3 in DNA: TGTGCCAGCAGCTTGATGGAGGTGCAGTACTTC. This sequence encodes CASSLMEVQYF.

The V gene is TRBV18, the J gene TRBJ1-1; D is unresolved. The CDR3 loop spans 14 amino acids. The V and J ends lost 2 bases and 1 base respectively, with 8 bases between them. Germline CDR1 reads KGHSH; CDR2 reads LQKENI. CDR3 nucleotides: TGTGCCAGCTCACCATCCGGCGGGAACACTGAAGCTTTCTTT. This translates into CASSPSGGNTEAFF.

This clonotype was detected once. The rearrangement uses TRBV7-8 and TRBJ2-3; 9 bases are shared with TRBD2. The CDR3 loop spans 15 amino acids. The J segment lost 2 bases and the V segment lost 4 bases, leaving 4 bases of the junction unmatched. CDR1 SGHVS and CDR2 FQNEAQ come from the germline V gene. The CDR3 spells CASSSSGAATDTQYF. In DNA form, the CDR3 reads TGTGCCAGCAGCTCTAGCGGGGCCGCCACAGATACGCAGTATTTT.

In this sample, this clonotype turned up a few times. DNA of the CDR3: TGTGCCAGCAGTGACACGGCCCGCACAGATACGCAGTATTTT. Protein product: CASSDTARTDTQYF. The chain joins TRBV2 to TRBJ2-3, with D hard to call. CDR3 size: 14 residues. Germline CDR1 SNHLY, CDR2 FYNNEI. V was shortened by 3 bases and J by 1 base, with 8 bases between the two germline ends.

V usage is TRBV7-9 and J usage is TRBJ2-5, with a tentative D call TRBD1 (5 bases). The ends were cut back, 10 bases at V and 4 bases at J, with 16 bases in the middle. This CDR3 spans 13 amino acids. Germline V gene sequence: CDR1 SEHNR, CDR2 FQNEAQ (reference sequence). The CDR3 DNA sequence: TGTGCCATCACCGTTGAAAGGGGAGAGACCCAGTACTTC. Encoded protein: CAITVERGETQYF.

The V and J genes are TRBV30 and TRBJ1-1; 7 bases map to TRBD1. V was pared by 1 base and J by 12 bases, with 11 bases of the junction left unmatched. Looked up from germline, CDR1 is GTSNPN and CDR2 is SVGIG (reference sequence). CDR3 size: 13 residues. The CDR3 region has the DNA TGTGCCTGGAGTGGAAACCGACAGGGCGGAACTTTCTTT. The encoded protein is CAWSGNRQGGTFF.

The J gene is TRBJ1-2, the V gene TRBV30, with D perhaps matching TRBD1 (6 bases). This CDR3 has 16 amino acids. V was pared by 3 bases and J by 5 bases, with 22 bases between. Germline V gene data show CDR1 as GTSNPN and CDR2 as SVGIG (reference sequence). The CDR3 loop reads CAWRGAGAGAGYGYTF. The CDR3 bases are TGTGCCTGGAGAGGCGCCGGGGCGGGGGCGGGGTATGGCTACACCTTC.

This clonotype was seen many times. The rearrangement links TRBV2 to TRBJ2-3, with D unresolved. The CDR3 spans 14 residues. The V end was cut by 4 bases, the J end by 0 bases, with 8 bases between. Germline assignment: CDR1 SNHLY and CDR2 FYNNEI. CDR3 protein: CASSARFSTDTQYF. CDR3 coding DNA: TGTGCCAGCAGTGCCAGGTTTAGCACAGATACGCAGTATTTT.

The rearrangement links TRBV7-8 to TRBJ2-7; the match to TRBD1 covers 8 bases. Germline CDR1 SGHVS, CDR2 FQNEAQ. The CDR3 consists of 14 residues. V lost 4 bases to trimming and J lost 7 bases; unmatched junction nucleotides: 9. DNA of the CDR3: TGTGCCAGCAGCTACACAGGGGGGCCGAGGGAGCAGTACTTC. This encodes CASSYTGGPREQYF.

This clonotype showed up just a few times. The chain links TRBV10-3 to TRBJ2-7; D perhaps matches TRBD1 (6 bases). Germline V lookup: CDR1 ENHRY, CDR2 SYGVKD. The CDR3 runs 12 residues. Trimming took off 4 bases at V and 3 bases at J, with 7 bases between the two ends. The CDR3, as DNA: TGTGCCATCAGTGGGACAGACTACGAGCAGTACTTC. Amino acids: CAISGTDYEQYF.